This T cell receptor (beta chain) was sequenced during a study of identical twins. The study's findings and limits: With beta out-of-frame sequences, excess sharing by twins was weaker.

CDR1 and CDR2 from the germline V gene are MDHEN and SYDVKM. V dropped 7 bases and J dropped 2 bases, with 15 bases sitting between them. CDR3 length: 14 amino acids. There are a few counts of this clonotype. Its antigen is still unknown. Via MiXCR, TCRdb re-called the 5' RACE reads, giving one row per CDR3 protein. This sample has roughly 700,000 distinct CDR3 sequences, with 8.6% found just once. This sample was also put to use in a study of yellow fever vaccine responses in identical twins.

The sequence was collected from a young woman in good health. Sequencing used PBMCs. The chain employs TRBV28 and TRBJ2-7; D possibly uses TRBD1 or TRBD2 (5 bases each). DNA of the CDR3: TGTGCCAGCAACCCCGGGACGCCGACCTACGAGCAGTACTTC. Encoded protein: CASNPGTPTYEQYF.